What follows is one T cell receptor (beta chain) and its context. The source of the sample is a study of blood T cell repertoires in COVID-19. As processed by the authors: Reference gene primer amplification gave nucleated cell count estimates. Sequenced by immunoSEQ multiplex PCR; TCRdb stores in-frame clones only, minus some. The V and J calls and the clone size are those of that table, but D and trimming were determined from the DNA. This repertoire shows 150,000 to 180,000 clones, around 85% found once; its top ten account for 0.6% to 0.7%. The sample was peripheral blood. The sequence came from a man in his fifties or sixties with COVID-19, enrolled during active disease.

CDR3 coding DNA: TGTGCCAGCAGCAAAGCCCTTGACAGCGCCCCTGGAAACACCATATATTTT. As protein: CASSKALDSAPGNTIYF. This chain joins TRBV21-1 and TRBJ1-3; TRBD1 is the table's D call and was not checked against the DNA. TRBV21-1 is noted as a pseudogene. The CDR3 runs to 17 residues.